This TCR beta chain was sequenced for a study of T-cell reconstitution after alpha-beta-depleted transplantation in children. On this clonotype itself: Its antigen is not identified.

Preparing the TCRbeta library involved the use of unique molecular identifiers. TCRdb reprocessed the PCR reads via MiXCR and lists one record per CDR3 protein. Seen here are 500,000 to 750,000 distinct CDR3 sequences, 10% to 15% observed once, and the top ten hold over 2%. V lost 4 bases and J lost 5; bases outside the gene matches: 8. Germline lookup yields CDR1 MDHEN and CDR2 SYDVKM. The CDR3 loop spans 15 amino acids. Study-level results: It was reported that alpha-beta T cells came from several hundred expanded graft clones (about two months after transplant). One year after transplant, T-cell counts and diversity came mostly from newly produced T cells. Surviving recipient cells, namely T cells and thymic progenitors, were the source of high day-60 TCRbeta diversity in some patients.

The receptor comes from a male patient aged 5 to 17 who had a stem cell transplant for acute myeloid leukemia, so the T cells may come from the graft donor. This specimen consisted of PBMCs, mostly from graft donor cells, obtained 360 days after TCRalphabeta/CD19-depleted stem cell transplant. The chain couples TRBV28 to TRBJ2-7; 10 positions match TRBD1. The DNA for the CDR3 is TGTGCCAGCAGTTCACCGGGACAGGGGAGCCACGAGCAGTACTTC. Encoded protein: CASSSPGQGSHEQYF.